These 32 T cell receptor beta chains were all obtained from the same sample, sequenced in a study of early T cells in non-severe SARS-CoV-2 infection. TCRdb passed the 5' RACE reads through MiXCR, listing each CDR3 protein once. The data show about 33,000 distinct CDR3 sequences, with under 6% seen just once and 4.5% to 5.5% held by the top ten. Sequencing was carried out using whole blood. Receptors originate from an adult who was a healthcare worker with PCR-confirmed SARS-CoV-2 infection or an uninfected control (not recorded which).

This clonotype was picked up many times. CDR3 in DNA: TGTGCCAGCAGCCTAAGGGGCGGAGACACAGATACGCAGTATTTT. It translates to CASSLRGGDTDTQYF. The chain employs TRBV11-2 and TRBJ2-3; tentatively, D is TRBD1 (5 bases). CDR3 length equals 15 residues. Looked up from germline, CDR1 is SGHAT and CDR2 is FQNNGV. Trimming removed 5 bases at V and 2 bases at J, with 14 bases between.

Notes on this clonotype: This could be a read error, since a much larger clone is one nucleotide away. The V call is TRBV18, the J call TRBJ1-1; no reliable D call. Germline-derived CDR1 and CDR2 are KGHSH and LQKENI. V shed 5 bases and J shed 1 base, with 8 bases lying between them. The CDR3 loop spans 13 amino acids. CDR3 bases: TGTGCCAGCTCAGCAACGGGGAACACTGAAGCTTTCTTT. Translated, it gives CASSATGNTEAFF.

This clonotype came up many times. V gene TRBV29-1 combines with J gene TRBJ2-1; 8 bases agree with TRBD2. Germline trimming cut 6 bases from V and 7 bases from J; bases unmatched to any gene: 8. Germline assignment: CDR1 SQVTM and CDR2 ANQGSEA. There are 13 residues in the CDR3. CDR3 in DNA: TGCAGCGTCCGGGGGGGTAGCGAAAATGAGCAGTTCTTC. Residues: CSVRGGSENEQFF.

This clonotype was counted many times. This chain connects TRBV11-2 to TRBJ1-1; 9 bases map to TRBD1. The V gene end was trimmed by 3 bases and the J gene end by 2 bases; junction bases not matched to a gene: 7. This CDR3 is built from 16 residues. Per germline, CDR1 SGHAT and CDR2 FQNNGV. For the CDR3, the DNA is TGTGCCAGCAGCTTGGGAGGACAGGGGATAAACACTGAAGCTTTCTTT. Amino acids: CASSLGGQGINTEAFF.

This clonotype was counted ten times or more. This rearrangement joins TRBV5-1 to TRBJ2-1, with D unclear. Between the trimmed V and J ends, which lost 0 bases and 10 bases, there was a span of 5 bases. From germline, CDR1 is SGHRS and CDR2 YFSETQ. The CDR3 runs to 11 residues. The CDR3 nucleotides read TGCGCCAGCAGCTTGGGTTGGGAGCAGTTCTTC. Translation gives CASSLGWEQFF. Combining the CDR3 with reference TRBV5-1 and TRBJ2-1 gives the whole variable domain KAGVTQTPRYLIKTRGQQVTLSCSPISGHRSVSWYQQTPGQGLQFLFEYFSETQRNKGNFPGRFSGRQFSNSRSEMNVSTLELGDSALYLCASSLGWEQFFGPGTRLTVL.

This clonotype was observed at least ten times. The V and J genes are TRBV6-2 or TRBV6-3 and TRBJ2-1; tentatively, D is TRBD2 (5 bases). CDR3 length: 15 amino acids. The germline CDR1 and CDR2 sequences are MNHEY and SVGEGT. V was trimmed by 6 bases and J by 0 bases, leaving 12 bases between them. The CDR3 DNA reads as TGTGCCAGCAGCGTAGCGTCCAGCTCCTACAATGAGCAGTTCTTC. Translated: CASSVASSSYNEQFF.

This clonotype was counted between two and nine times. The chain recombines TRBV29-1 with TRBJ2-1, with 14 bases matching TRBD2. Trimming cost V 7 bases and J 9 bases; bases outside gene matches: 11. Germline CDR1 SQVTM, CDR2 ANQGSEA. The CDR3 spans 15 residues. CDR3 sequence: CSGSGTSGRRSEQFF. CDR3 nucleotides: TGCAGCGGTTCCGGGACTAGCGGGAGACGGAGTGAGCAGTTCTTC.

Ten or more counts support this clonotype. The chain couples TRBV27 to TRBJ2-7; TRBD1 agrees at 10 bases. Germline-derived CDR1 and CDR2 are MNHEY and SMNVEV (reference sequence). This CDR3 spans 15 amino acids. Trimming took 5 bases from V and 7 from J; bases not matched to a gene: 11. The CDR3 loop is CASSRIRDRGGEQYV. In DNA, the CDR3 is TGTGCCAGCAGTCGCATAAGGGACAGGGGAGGAGAGCAGTACGTC.

At least ten counts were recorded for this clonotype. The V gene is TRBV18, the J gene TRBJ2-7; D may be TRBD2 (6 bases). In germline, CDR1 is KGHSH, CDR2 LQKENI. This CDR3 has 12 amino acids. Trimming took 2 bases from V and 7 from J, leaving 9 bases between them. The CDR3 spells CASSPGGNEQYF. CDR3 DNA: TGTGCCAGCTCACCAGGAGGGAATGAGCAGTACTTC.

The chain carries TRBV9 and TRBJ2-1, with D perhaps matching TRBD2 (6 bases). The germline V gene encodes CDR1 SGDLS and CDR2 YYNGEE. V was clipped by 2 bases and J by 0 bases, with 15 bases between them. This CDR3 region has 17 residues. In DNA, the CDR3 is TGTGCCAGCAGCGTCCAACCGGGACTTCGCTCCTACAATGAGCAGTTCTTC. Encoded protein: CASSVQPGLRSYNEQFF.

Many counts were recorded for this clonotype. This chain joins TRBV12-3 or TRBV12-4 and TRBJ1-2; no reliable D call. This CDR3 is 14 amino acids long. The V end lost 0 bases, the J end lost 7 bases, and 12 bases lay between the germline ends. CDR3 sequence: CASSLARRSGGYTF. CDR3 bases: TGTGCCAGCAGTTTAGCGCGAAGGTCTGGTGGCTACACCTTC.

Ten or more counts support this clonotype. J is TRBJ2-7 and V is TRBV7-8, with D uncertain. CDR3 length: 12 amino acids. In germline, CDR1 is SGHVS, CDR2 FQNEAQ. V was clipped by 4 bases and J by 3 bases, with 7 bases between them. In DNA, the CDR3 is TGTGCCAGCAGCTCAGCTGACTACGAGCAGTACTTC. Translating it yields CASSSADYEQYF.

The table lists this clonotype with many counts. The chain joins TRBV18 to TRBJ2-7; D possibly matches TRBD1 or TRBD2 (5 bases each). Trimming took off 3 bases at V and 2 bases at J, with 11 bases between the two ends. CDR3 size: 14 residues. The germline gives CDR1 KGHSH, CDR2 LQKENI. The CDR3 DNA follows: TGTGCCAGCTCACCTCCGGGACGGCCCTACGAGCAGTACGTC. Translating it yields CASSPPGRPYEQYV.

On this clonotype itself: One base away lies a much larger clone, so this may be a sequencing read error. CDR3 sequence: CASSPTSASDTQYF. The CDR3 nucleotides are TGTGCCAGCAGCCCGACTAGCGCCTCAGATACGCAGTATTTT. The chain carries TRBV7-2 and TRBJ2-3, with 8 bases aligning to TRBD2. V gave up 5 bases and J gave up 4 bases; unmatched junction bases: 5. The CDR3 has 14 amino acids. Germline V lookup: CDR1 SGHTA, CDR2 FQGNSA.

This clonotype was counted only a few times. The chain uses TRBV27 and TRBJ2-4; D is unclear. CDR3 size: 17 residues. Per the germline V gene, CDR1 is MNHEY and CDR2 is SMNVEV (reference sequence). The ends were cut back, 5 bases at V and 0 bases at J, with 17 bases in the middle. In DNA form, the CDR3 reads TGTGCCAGCAGTCCCATCACGCTCGCCATAGCCAAAAACATTCAGTACTTC. It is translated as CASSPITLAIAKNIQYF.

Ten or more counts support this clonotype. V is TRBV7-2 and J is TRBJ2-1; D possibly uses TRBD1 or TRBD2 (5 bases each). Germline CDR1 and CDR2: SGHTA and FQGNSA. Trimming took off 0 bases at V and 3 bases at J, with 9 bases between the two ends. This CDR3 has 15 amino acids. The CDR3 DNA is TGTGCCAGCAGCTTAGCCGGGGCGTTCTACAATGAGCAGTTCTTC. It encodes CASSLAGAFYNEQFF.

This clonotype was counted at least ten times. V and J are TRBV29-1 and TRBJ2-2; TRBD2 matches at 7 bases. The CDR3 runs to 15 residues. With V trimmed by 7 bases and J by 6 bases, 14 bases remained unmatched. Germline V gene sequence: CDR1 SQVTM, CDR2 ANQGSEA. This CDR3 is CSGRSSSGRSGELFF. The CDR3 DNA reads TGCAGCGGCCGGTCTAGTAGCGGGCGATCCGGGGAGCTGTTTTTT.

This clonotype was counted at least ten times. V is TRBV6-5 and J is TRBJ2-2; no clear D. The V end lost 5 bases, the J end lost 5 bases, and 12 bases lay between the germline ends. The V gene's germline CDR1 is MNHEY and CDR2 SVGAGI. CDR3 length equals 14 residues. The CDR3 region has the DNA TGTGCCAGCAGTCCCTGGGCGTCAACCGGGGAGCTGTTTTTT. Translating gives CASSPWASTGELFF.

This clonotype was recorded at least ten times. This rearrangement joins TRBV7-2 to TRBJ1-6, with a possible D match to TRBD1 (6 bases). CDR1 SGHTA and CDR2 FQGNSA come from the germline V gene. Deletions cut 2 bases from V and 3 bases from J, with 17 bases between. The CDR3 totals 18 residues. CDR3 nucleotides: TGTGCCAGCAGCTTATCTAACGAGGGGGAATTCTATAATTCACCCCTCCACTTT. Amino acid sequence: CASSLSNEGEFYNSPLHF.

This clonotype was counted at least ten times. This chain uses TRBV7-2 with TRBJ2-6; D gene unclear. Trimming shortened V by 1 base and J by 4 bases, and 8 bases separated the two germline ends. The germline V gene has CDR1 SGHTA and CDR2 FQGNSA. CDR3 length: 15 amino acids. As DNA, the CDR3 is TGTGCCAGCAGCTTAGGTTTGGAGGGGGCCAACGTCCTGACTTTC. Protein sequence: CASSLGLEGANVLTF.

At least ten counts were recorded for this clonotype. V gene TRBV13 combines with J gene TRBJ2-6; 7 nucleotides line up with TRBD1. This CDR3 is 18 amino acids long. V lost 5 bases and J lost 0; bases outside the gene matches: 10. Per the germline V gene, CDR1 is PRHDT and CDR2 is FYEKMQ (reference sequence). CDR3 sequence reads: CASSPTGQLLSGANVLTF. In DNA, the CDR3 is TGTGCCAGCAGCCCAACGGGACAGCTCCTCTCTGGGGCCAACGTCCTGACTTTC.

There are many counts of this clonotype. V gene TRBV19 combines with J gene TRBJ2-2; TRBD2 aligns across 8 bases. From germline, CDR1 is LNHDA and CDR2 SQIVND (reference sequence). The CDR3 contains 14 residues. V dropped 10 bases and J dropped 5; count of bases not matched to a gene: 9. The CDR3 DNA sequence: TGTGCCACTCGACAAGCGGGAGCGACCGGGGAGCTGTTTTTT. Its protein is CATRQAGATGELFF.

The V gene is TRBV27, the J gene TRBJ1-1; TRBD1 matches 8 bases. CDR1 is MNHEY, CDR2 SMNVEV, per germline (reference sequence). CDR3 length: 17 residues. The ends lost 3 bases at V and 1 base at J; junction bases unmatched: 10. The CDR3 is CASSFAQGGRRNTEAFF. CDR3 DNA sequence: TGTGCCAGCAGTTTCGCACAGGGGGGAAGGAGGAACACTGAAGCTTTCTTT.

The rearrangement links TRBV6-6 to TRBJ2-3; 10 bases fit TRBD1. Germline values: CDR1 MNHNY, CDR2 SVGAGI (reference sequence). The CDR3 spans 15 residues. Germline trimming cut 8 bases from V and 6 bases from J; bases unmatched to any gene: 11. For the CDR3, the DNA is TGTGCCAGCTTGGCTCCGGGACAGGGGTCGGATACGCAGTATTTT. As protein: CASLAPGQGSDTQYF.

The chain couples TRBV5-1 to TRBJ2-4; TRBD2 might be the D (6 bases). The germline CDR1 and CDR2 sequences are SGHRS and YFSETQ. V was pared by 5 bases and J by 10 bases, with 16 bases between. The CDR3 has 13 residues. The CDR3 loop is CASSPRERMIQYF. The CDR3 DNA sequence: TGCGCCAGCAGTCCACGGGAGAGGATGATTCAGTACTTC.

This clonotype was counted ten times or more. The chain combines TRBV7-2 with TRBJ2-5, with D uncertain. The V end lost 0 bases, the J end lost 4 bases, and 9 bases lay between the germline ends. The CDR3 length is 14 residues. Germline V gene data show CDR1 as SGHTA and CDR2 as FQGNSA. The CDR3 coding sequence is TGTGCCAGCAGCTTAGCGGTCATGGGAGAGACCCAGTACTTC. It yields the protein CASSLAVMGETQYF. Variable domain in full (rest from reference TRBV7-2 and TRBJ2-5): GAGVSQSPSNKVTEKGKDVELRCDPISGHTALYWYRQSLGQGLEFLIYFQGNSAPDKSGLPSDRFSAERTGGSVSTLTIQRTQQEDSAVYLCASSLAVMGETQYFGPGTRLLVL.

Many counts were recorded for this clonotype. The chain couples TRBV29-1 to TRBJ2-3; 9 bases agree with TRBD2. The CDR3 is 14 residues long. Germline V gene sequence: CDR1 SQVTM, CDR2 ANQGSEA. V was clipped by 1 base and J by 4 bases; unmatched bases: 3. CDR3 sequence reads: CSVEGLAGADTQYF. In DNA, the CDR3 is TGCAGCGTTGAAGGATTAGCGGGAGCAGATACGCAGTATTTT.

The sample holds a few counts of this clonotype. Here the CDR3 reads CATSESTGYSTDTQYF. In DNA, the CDR3 is TGTGCCACCAGTGAGTCTACAGGGTACAGCACAGATACGCAGTATTTT. V usage is TRBV24-1 and J usage is TRBJ2-3; D is possibly TRBD1 (6 bases). The germline CDR1 and CDR2 sequences are KGHDR and SFDVKD. Trimming removed 4 bases from V and 0 bases from J, with 13 bases in between. This CDR3 region has 16 residues.

J is TRBJ2-1 and V is TRBV5-1; either TRBD1 or TRBD2 may supply D (5 bases each). Germline V gene sequence: CDR1 SGHRS, CDR2 YFSETQ. The CDR3 consists of 16 residues. V was trimmed by 0 bases and J by 0 bases, leaving 10 bases between them. Here the CDR3 reads CASSLAGTDSYNEQFF. The CDR3, as DNA: TGCGCCAGCAGCTTGGCCGGGACGGACTCCTACAATGAGCAGTTCTTC.

In this sample, this clonotype turned up many times. V is TRBV19 and J is TRBJ2-6; D is unclear. The CDR3 consists of 13 residues. The germline gives CDR1 LNHDA, CDR2 SQIVND (reference sequence). V was trimmed by 6 bases and J by 0 bases, leaving 3 bases between them. CDR3 nucleotides: TGTGCCAGTAGCTCCTCTGGGGCCAACGTCCTGACTTTC. Protein product: CASSSSGANVLTF.

This clonotype was picked up many times. The chain has TRBV5-1 and TRBJ1-1; the D is unclear. CDR3 length: 16 residues. Germline assignment: CDR1 SGHRS and CDR2 YFSETQ. With 2 bases removed from V and 1 base from J, the gap between germline ends came to 15 bases. Written as DNA, the CDR3 is TGCGCCAGCAGCTTAATGAGTAACTTAAGGAACACTGAAGCTTTCTTT. This encodes CASSLMSNLRNTEAFF.

This clonotype showed up many times. V and J are TRBV4-1 and TRBJ1-1, with D possibly TRBD1 on 5 matching bases. The germline CDR1 and CDR2 sequences are MGHRA and YSYEKL. The V end was cut by 1 base, the J end by 0 bases, with 12 bases between. This CDR3 contains 16 residues. The CDR3 DNA is TGCGCCAGCAGCCAAGGCTCACAGGCGGTGAACACTGAAGCTTTCTTT. Its translation: CASSQGSQAVNTEAFF.